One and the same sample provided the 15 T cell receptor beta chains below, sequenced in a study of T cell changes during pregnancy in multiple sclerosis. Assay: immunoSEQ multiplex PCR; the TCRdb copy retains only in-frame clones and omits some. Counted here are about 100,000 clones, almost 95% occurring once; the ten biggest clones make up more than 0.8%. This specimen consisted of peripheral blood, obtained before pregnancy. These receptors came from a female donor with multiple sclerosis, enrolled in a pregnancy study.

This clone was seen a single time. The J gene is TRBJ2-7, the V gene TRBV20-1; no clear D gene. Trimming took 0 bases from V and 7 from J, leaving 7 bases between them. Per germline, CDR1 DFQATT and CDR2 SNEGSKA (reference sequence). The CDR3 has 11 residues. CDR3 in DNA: TGCAGTGCTAGAGATGGAGTGGAGCAGTACTTC. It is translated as CSARDGVEQYF.

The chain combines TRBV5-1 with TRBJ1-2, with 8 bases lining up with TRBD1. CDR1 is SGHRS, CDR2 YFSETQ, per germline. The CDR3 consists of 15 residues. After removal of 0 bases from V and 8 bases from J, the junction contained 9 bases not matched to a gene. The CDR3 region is CASSLGQGARRGYTF. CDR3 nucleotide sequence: TGCGCCAGCAGCTTGGGGCAGGGGGCGCGACGCGGCTACACCTTC.

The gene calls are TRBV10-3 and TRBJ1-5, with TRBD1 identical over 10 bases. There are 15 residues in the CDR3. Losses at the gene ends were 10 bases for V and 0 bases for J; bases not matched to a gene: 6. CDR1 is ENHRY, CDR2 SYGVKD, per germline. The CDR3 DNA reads TGTGCCACCCGACAGGGGGCTGGTAGCAATCAGCCCCAGCATTTT. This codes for CATRQGAGSNQPQHF.

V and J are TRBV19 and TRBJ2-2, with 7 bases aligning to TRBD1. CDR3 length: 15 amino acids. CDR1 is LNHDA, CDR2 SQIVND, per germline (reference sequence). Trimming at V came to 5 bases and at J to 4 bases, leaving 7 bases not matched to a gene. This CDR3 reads CASSPLGGSTGELFF. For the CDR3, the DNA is TGTGCCAGTAGTCCCTTAGGGGGCAGCACCGGGGAGCTGTTTTTT.

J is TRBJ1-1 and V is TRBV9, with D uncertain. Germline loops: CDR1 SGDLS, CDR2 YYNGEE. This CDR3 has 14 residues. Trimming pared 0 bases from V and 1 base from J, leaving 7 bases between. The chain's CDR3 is CASSVGPGNTEAFF. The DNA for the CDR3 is TGTGCCAGCAGCGTAGGTCCAGGGAACACTGAAGCTTTCTTT.

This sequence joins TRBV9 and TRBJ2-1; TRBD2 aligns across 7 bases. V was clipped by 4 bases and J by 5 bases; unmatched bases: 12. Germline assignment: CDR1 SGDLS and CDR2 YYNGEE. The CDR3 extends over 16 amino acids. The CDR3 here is CASSSRSGKGDNEQFF. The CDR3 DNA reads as TGTGCCAGCAGCTCCAGAAGCGGGAAGGGCGACAATGAGCAGTTCTTC. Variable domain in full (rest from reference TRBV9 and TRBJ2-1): DSGVTQTPKHLITATGQRVTLRCSPRSGDLSVYWYQQSLDQGLQFLIQYYNGEERAKGNILERFSAQQFPDLHSELNLSSLELGDSALYFCASSSRSGKGDNEQFFGPGTRLTVL.

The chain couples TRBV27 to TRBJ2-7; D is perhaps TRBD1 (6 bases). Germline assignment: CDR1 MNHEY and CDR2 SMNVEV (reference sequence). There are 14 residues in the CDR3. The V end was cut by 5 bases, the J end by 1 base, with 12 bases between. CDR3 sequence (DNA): TGTGCCAGCAGTCTCAGCGGACAGTCCTACGAGCAGTACTTC. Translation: CASSLSGQSYEQYF.

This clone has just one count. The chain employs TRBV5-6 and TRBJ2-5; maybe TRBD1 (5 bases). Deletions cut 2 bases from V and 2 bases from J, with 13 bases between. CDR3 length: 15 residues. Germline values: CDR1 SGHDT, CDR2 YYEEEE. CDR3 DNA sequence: TGTGCCAGCAGCTTCCCCAGGGCGTTACAAGAGACCCAGTACTTC. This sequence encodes CASSFPRALQETQYF.

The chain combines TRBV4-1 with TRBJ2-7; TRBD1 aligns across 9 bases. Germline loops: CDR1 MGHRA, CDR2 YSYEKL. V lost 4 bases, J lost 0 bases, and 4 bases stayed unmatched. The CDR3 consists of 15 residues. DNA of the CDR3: TGCGCCAGCAGCCCCTCGACAGGGGGCTCCTACGAGCAGTACTTC. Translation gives CASSPSTGGSYEQYF.

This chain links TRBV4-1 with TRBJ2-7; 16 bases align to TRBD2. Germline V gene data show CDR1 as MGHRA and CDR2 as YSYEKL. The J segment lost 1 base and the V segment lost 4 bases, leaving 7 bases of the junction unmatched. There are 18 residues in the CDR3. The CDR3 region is CASSLGGLAGGRSYEQYF. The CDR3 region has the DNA TGCGCCAGCAGCCTAGGGGGACTAGCGGGAGGGCGATCCTACGAGCAGTACTTC.

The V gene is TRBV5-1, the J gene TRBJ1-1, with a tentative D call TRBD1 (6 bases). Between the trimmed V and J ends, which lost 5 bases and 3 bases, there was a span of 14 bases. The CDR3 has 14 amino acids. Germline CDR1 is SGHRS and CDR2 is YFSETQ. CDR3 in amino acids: CASRPEGDHTEAFF. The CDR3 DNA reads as TGCGCCAGCAGGCCCGAGGGGGACCACACTGAAGCTTTCTTT.

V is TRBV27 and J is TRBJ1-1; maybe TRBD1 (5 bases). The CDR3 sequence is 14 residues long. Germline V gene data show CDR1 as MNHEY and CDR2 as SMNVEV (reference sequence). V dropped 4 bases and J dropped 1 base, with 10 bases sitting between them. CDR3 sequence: CASSWGKANTEAFF. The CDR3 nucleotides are TGTGCCAGCAGTTGGGGCAAAGCGAACACTGAAGCTTTCTTT.

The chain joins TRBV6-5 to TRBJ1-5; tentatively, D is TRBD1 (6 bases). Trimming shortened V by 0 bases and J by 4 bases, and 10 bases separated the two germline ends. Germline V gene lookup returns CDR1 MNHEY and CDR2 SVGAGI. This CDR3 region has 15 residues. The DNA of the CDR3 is TGTGCCAGCAGTTACTCGGGGGCGCCTAATCAGCCCCAGCATTTT. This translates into CASSYSGAPNQPQHF.

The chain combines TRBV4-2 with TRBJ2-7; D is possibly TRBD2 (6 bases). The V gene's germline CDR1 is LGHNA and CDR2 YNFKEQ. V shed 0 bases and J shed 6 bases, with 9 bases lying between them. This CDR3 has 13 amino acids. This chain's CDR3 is CASSQDWRGEQYF. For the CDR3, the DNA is TGTGCCAGCAGCCAAGATTGGCGGGGCGAGCAGTACTTC.

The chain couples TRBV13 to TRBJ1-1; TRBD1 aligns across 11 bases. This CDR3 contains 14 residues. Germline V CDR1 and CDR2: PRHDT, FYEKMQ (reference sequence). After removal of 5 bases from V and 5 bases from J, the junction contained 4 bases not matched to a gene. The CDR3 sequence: CASSPGQGATEAFF. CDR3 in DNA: TGTGCCAGCAGCCCCGGACAGGGGGCAACTGAAGCTTTCTTT.